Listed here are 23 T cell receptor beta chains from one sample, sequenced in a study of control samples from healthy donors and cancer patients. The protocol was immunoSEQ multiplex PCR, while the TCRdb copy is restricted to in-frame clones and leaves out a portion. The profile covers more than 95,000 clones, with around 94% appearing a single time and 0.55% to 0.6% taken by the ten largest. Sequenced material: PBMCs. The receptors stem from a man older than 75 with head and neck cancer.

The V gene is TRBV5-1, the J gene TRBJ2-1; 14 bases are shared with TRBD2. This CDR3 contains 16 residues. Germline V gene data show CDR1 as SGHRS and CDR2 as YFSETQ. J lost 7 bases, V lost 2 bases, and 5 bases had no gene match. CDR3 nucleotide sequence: TGCGCCAGCAGCTTCGGGACTAGCGGGAGATTAAATGAGCAGTTCTTC. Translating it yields CASSFGTSGRLNEQFF.

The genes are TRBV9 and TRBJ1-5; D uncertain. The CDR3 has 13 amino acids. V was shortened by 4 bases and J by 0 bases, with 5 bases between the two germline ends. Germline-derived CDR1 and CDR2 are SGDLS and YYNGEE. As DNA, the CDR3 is TGTGCCAGCAGCCCTCATAGCAATCAGCCCCAGCATTTT. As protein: CASSPHSNQPQHF.

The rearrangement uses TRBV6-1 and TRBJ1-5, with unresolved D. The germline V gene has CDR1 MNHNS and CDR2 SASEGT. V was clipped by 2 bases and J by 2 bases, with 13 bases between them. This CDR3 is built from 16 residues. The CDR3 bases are TGTGCCAGCAGTGAACTGGCTGATGCCGGCAATCAGCCCCAGCATTTT. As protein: CASSELADAGNQPQHF.

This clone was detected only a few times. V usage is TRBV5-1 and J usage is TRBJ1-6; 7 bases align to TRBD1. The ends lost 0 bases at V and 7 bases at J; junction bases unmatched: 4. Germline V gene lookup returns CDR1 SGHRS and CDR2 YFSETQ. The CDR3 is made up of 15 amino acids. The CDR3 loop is CASSLEGARNSPLHF. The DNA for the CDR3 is TGCGCCAGCAGCTTGGAGGGGGCCAGGAATTCACCCCTCCACTTT.

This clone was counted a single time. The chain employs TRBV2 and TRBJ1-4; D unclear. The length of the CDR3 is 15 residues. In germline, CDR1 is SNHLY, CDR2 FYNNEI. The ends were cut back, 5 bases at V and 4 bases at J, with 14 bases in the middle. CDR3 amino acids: CASSFDEAYNEKLFF. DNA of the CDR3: TGTGCCAGCAGTTTCGACGAGGCATATAATGAAAAACTGTTTTTT.

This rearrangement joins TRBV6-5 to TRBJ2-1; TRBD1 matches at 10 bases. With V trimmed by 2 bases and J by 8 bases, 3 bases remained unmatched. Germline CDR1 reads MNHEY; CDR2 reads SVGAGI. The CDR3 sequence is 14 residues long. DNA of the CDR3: TGTGCCAGCAGTTACGAGACAGGGGGCTATGAGCAGTTCTTC. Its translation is CASSYETGGYEQFF.

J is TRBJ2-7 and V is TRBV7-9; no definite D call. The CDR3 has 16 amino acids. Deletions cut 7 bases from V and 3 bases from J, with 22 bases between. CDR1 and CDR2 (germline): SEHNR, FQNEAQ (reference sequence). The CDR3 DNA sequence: TGTGCCAGCACCCCTGGCCTCGCGCCGCCCAACTACGAGCAGTACTTC. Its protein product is CASTPGLAPPNYEQYF.

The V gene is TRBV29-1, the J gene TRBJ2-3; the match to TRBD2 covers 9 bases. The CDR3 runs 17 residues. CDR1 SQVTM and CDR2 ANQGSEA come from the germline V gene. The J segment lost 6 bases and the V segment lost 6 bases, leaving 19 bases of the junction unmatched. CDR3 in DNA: TGCAGCGTCACAGGAAAAAGGGCTAGCGGGGCACGGGATACGCAGTATTTT. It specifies CSVTGKRASGARDTQYF.

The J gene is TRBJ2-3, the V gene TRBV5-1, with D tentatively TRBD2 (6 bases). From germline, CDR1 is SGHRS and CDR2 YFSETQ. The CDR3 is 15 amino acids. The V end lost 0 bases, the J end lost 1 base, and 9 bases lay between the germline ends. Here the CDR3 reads CASSLVPSGTDTQYF. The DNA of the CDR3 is TGCGCCAGCAGCTTGGTTCCTAGCGGCACAGATACGCAGTATTTT. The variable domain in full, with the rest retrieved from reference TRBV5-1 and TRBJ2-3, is KAGVTQTPRYLIKTRGQQVTLSCSPISGHRSVSWYQQTPGQGLQFLFEYFSETQRNKGNFPGRFSGRQFSNSRSEMNVSTLELGDSALYLCASSLVPSGTDTQYFGPGTRLTVL.

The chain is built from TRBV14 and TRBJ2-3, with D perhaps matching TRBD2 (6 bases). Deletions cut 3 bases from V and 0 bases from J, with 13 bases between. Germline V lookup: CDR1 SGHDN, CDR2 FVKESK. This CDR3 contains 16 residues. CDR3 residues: CASSHNLAVSTDTQYF. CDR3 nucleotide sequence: TGTGCCAGCAGCCATAATTTAGCGGTGAGCACAGATACGCAGTATTTT. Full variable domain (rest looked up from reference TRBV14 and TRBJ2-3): EAGVTQFPSHSVIEKGQTVTLRCDPISGHDNLYWYRRVMGKEIKFLLHFVKESKQDESGMPNNRFLAERTGGTYSTLKVQPAELEDSGVYFCASSHNLAVSTDTQYFGPGTRLTVL.

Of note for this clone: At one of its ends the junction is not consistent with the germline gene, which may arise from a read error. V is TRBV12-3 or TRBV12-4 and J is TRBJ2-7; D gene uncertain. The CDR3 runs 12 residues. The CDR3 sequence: CAGSFREREQYF. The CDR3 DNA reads TGTGCCGGCAGTTTCAGAGAGAGGGAGCAGTACTTC.

CDR3 DNA: TGTGCCAGCAGGGACAGGGCGTTCTATGGCTACACCTTC. Its translation: CASRDRAFYGYTF. The chain joins TRBV27 to TRBJ1-2; 8 bases line up with TRBD1. Germline trimming cut 6 bases from V and 4 bases from J; bases unmatched to any gene: 4. CDR3 size: 13 residues. CDR1 is MNHEY and CDR2 is SMNVEV in the germline V gene (reference sequence).

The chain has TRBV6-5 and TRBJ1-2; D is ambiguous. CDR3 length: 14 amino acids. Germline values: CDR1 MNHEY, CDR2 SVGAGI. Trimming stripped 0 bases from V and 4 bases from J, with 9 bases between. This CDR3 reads CASSYSGSLYGYTF. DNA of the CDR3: TGTGCCAGCAGTTACTCGGGCAGCCTCTATGGCTACACCTTC.

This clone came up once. This CDR3 is CAIKGAANEKLFF. The DNA of the CDR3 is TGTGCCATCAAGGGGGCGGCTAATGAAAAACTGTTTTTT. The genes are TRBV10-3 and TRBJ1-4, with TRBD1 identical over 7 bases. The CDR3 is made up of 13 amino acids. Looked up from germline, CDR1 is ENHRY and CDR2 is SYGVKD. J gave up 3 bases and V 7 bases, and 2 bases lay outside the gene matches.

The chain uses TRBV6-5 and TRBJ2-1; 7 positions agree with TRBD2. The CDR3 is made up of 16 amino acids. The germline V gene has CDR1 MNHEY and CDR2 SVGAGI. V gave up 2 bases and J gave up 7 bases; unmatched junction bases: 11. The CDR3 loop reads CASSYKRKRGGNEQFF. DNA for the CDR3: TGTGCCAGCAGTTACAAAAGGAAGCGGGGCGGAAATGAGCAGTTCTTC.

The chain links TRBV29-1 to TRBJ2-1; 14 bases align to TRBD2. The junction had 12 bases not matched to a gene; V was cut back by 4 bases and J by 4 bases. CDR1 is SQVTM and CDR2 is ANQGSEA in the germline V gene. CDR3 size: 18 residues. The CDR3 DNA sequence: TGCAGCGTTGGTGGGACTAGCGGGAGTAAGGGCAATTACAATGAGCAGTTCTTC. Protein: CSVGGTSGSKGNYNEQFF.

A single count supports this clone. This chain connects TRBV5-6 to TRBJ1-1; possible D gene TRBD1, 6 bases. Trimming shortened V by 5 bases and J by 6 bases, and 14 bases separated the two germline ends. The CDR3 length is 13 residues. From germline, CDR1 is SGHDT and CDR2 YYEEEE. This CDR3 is CASSRSGDAEAFF. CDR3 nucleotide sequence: TGTGCCAGCAGTCGCTCAGGGGACGCTGAAGCTTTCTTT.

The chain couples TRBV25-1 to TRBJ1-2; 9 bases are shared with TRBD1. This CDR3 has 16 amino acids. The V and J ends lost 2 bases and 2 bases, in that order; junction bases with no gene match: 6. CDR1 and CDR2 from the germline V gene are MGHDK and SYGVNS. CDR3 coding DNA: TGTGCCAGCAGTGAACTCGGGACAGGGTCAAACTATGGCTACACCTTC. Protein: CASSELGTGSNYGYTF.

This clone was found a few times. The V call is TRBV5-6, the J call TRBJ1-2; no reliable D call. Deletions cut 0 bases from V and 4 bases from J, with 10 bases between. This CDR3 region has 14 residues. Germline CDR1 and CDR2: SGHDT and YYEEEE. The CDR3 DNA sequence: TGTGCCAGCAGCTTGGGCCAGGCCCTCTATGGCTACACCTTC. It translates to CASSLGQALYGYTF.

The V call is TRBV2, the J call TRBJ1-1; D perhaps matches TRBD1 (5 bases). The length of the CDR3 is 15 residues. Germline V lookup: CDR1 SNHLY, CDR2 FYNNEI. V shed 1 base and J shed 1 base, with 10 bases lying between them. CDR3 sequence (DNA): TGTGCCAGCAGTGAAGGGGGGGTGGAGAACACTGAAGCTTTCTTT. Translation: CASSEGGVENTEAFF.

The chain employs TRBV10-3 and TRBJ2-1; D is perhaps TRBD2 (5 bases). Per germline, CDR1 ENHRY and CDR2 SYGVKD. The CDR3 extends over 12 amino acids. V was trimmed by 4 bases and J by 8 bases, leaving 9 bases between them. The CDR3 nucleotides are TGTGCCATCAGTGGGAGGCGGGATGAGCAGTTCTTC. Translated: CAISGRRDEQFF.

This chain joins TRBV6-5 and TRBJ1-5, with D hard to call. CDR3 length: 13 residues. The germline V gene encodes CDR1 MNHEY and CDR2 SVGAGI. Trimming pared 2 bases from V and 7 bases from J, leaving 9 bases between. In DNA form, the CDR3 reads TGTGCCAGCAGTTACAATGAGGCACAGCCCCAGCATTTT. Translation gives CASSYNEAQPQHF.

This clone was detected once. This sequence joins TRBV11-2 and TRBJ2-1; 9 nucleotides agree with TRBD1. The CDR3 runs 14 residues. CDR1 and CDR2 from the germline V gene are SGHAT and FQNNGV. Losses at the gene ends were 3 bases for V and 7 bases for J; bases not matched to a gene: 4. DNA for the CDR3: TGTGCCAGCAGCTTCTGGACAGGGGTAAATGAGCAGTTCTTC. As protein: CASSFWTGVNEQFF.